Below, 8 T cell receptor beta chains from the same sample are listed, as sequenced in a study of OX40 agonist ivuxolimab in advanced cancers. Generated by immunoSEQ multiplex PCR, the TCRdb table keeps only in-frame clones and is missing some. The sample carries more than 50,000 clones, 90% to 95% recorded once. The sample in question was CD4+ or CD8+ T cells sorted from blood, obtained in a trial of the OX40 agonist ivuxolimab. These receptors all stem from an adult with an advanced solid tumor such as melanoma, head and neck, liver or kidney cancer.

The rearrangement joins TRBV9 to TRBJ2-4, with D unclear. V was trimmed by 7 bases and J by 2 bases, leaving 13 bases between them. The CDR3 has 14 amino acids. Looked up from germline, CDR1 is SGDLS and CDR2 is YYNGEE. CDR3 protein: CASGRGDSKNIQYF. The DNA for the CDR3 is TGTGCCAGCGGCAGAGGTGATTCCAAAAACATTCAGTACTTC.

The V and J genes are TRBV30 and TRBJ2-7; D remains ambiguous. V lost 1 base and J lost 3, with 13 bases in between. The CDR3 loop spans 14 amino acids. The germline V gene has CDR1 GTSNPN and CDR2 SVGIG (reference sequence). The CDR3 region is CAWSGMSTYYEQYF. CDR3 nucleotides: TGTGCCTGGAGTGGTATGAGCACATACTACGAGCAGTACTTC.

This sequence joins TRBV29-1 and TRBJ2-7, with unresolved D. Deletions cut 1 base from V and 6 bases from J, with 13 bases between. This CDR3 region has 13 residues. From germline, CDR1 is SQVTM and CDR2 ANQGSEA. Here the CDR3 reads CSVEGGRLSEQYF. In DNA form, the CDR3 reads TGCAGCGTTGAAGGAGGACGTCTCTCCGAGCAGTACTTC.

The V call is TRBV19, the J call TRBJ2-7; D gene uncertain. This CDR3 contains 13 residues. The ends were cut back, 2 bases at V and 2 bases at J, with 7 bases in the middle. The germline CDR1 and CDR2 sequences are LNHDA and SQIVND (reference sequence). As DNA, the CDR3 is TGTGCCAGTAGTATAAGGCAGGCCTACGAGCAGTACTTC. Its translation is CASSIRQAYEQYF. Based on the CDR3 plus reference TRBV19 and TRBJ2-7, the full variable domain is DGGITQSPKYLFRKEGQNVTLSCEQNLNHDAMYWYRQDPGQGLRLIYYSQIVNDFQKGDIAEGYSVSREKKESFPLTVTSAQKNPTAFYLCASSIRQAYEQYFGPGTRLTVT.

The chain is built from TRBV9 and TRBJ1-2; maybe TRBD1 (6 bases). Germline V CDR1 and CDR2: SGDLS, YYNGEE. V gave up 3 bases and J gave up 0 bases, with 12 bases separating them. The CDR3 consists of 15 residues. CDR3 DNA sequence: TGTGCCAGCAGCGCCGGGACACAAGCTAACTATGGCTACACCTTC. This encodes CASSAGTQANYGYTF.

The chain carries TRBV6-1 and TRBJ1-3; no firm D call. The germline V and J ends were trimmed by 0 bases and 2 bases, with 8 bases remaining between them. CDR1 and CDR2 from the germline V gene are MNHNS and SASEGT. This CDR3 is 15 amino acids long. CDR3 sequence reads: CASSEAIAAGNTIYF. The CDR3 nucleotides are TGTGCCAGCAGTGAAGCGATTGCCGCTGGAAACACCATATATTTT.

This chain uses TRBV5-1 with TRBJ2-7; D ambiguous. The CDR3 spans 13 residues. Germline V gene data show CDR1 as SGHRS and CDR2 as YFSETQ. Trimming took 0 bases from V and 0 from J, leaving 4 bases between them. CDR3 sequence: CASSLESSYEQYF. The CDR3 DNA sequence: TGCGCCAGCAGCTTGGAGAGCTCCTACGAGCAGTACTTC.

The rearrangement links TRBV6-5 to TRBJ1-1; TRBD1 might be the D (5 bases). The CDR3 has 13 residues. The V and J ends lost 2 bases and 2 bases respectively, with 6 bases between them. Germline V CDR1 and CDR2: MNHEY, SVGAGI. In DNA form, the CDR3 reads TGTGCCAGCAGTTACCAGGGTAACACTGAAGCTTTCTTT. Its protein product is CASSYQGNTEAFF.